The 15 T cell receptor beta chains below all came from one sample that was sequenced in a study of naive and memory T cell subsets. Four PCR rounds used nested alpha and beta constant region primers plus the SP2 primer. Via MiXCR, TCRdb re-called the UMI-ligation and nested PCR reads, giving one row per CDR3 protein. The sample consists of around 25,000 distinct CDR3 sequences, 4.5% to 7% of them appearing once. Treatment reported: skin biopsy from PPD injection site in Mantoux-positive individual. An oligonucleotide containing a UMI was ligated to the 3' end of TCR cDNA. The input for sequencing was skin, taken from a tuberculin skin test site. Receptors originate from an adult in good health.

The sample holds a few counts of this clonotype. The chain combines TRBV12-3 or TRBV12-4 with TRBJ1-3; 7 bases align to TRBD1. CDR3 length equals 15 residues. The trim removed 6 bases at V and 2 bases at J, leaving 7 bases unmatched. CDR3 in DNA: TGTGCCAGCAGCCGATCGACAGGGACTGGAAACACCATATATTTT. Residues: CASSRSTGTGNTIYF.

This clonotype has just a few counts. V gene TRBV7-9 combines with J gene TRBJ2-7; the D is unclear. This CDR3 has 15 residues. Germline CDR1 and CDR2: SEHNR and FQNEAQ (reference sequence). Deletions cut 4 bases from V and 0 bases from J, with 13 bases between. In DNA form, the CDR3 reads TGTGCCAGCAGCTCCTCATCCGTCAGCTCCTACGAGCAGTACTTC. Amino acid sequence: CASSSSSVSSYEQYF.

This clonotype was seen a handful of times. This chain links TRBV20-1 with TRBJ2-1; D may be TRBD1 (6 bases). Germline loops: CDR1 DFQATT, CDR2 SNEGSKA (reference sequence). The CDR3 spans 13 residues. Trimming removed 6 bases from V and 6 bases from J, with 15 bases in between. In DNA form, the CDR3 reads TGCAGTGCCGTAAGGGGGATTGTCAATGAGCAGTTCTTC. Its protein is CSAVRGIVNEQFF.

This clonotype was detected ten times or more. V and J are TRBV4-3 and TRBJ2-7; the D gene is possibly TRBD2 (5 bases). Germline loops: CDR1 LGHNA, CDR2 YSLEER. The CDR3 runs to 17 residues. V was trimmed by 0 bases and J by 2 bases, leaving 17 bases between them. The CDR3: CASSQDWSRGITYEQYF. CDR3 DNA: TGCGCCAGCAGCCAAGATTGGAGCCGAGGGATCACCTACGAGCAGTACTTC.

This clonotype has only a few counts. This chain uses TRBV10-3 with TRBJ1-1; D call uncertain. V gave up 3 bases and J gave up 5 bases, with 16 bases separating them. CDR1 is ENHRY and CDR2 is SYGVKD in the germline V gene. The CDR3 spans 15 residues. The CDR3 region has the DNA TGTGCCATCAGTGACCCGGGTCGGATTCTAACTGAAGCTTTCTTT. It translates to CAISDPGRILTEAFF.

This clonotype was seen at least ten times. The chain employs TRBV12-3 or TRBV12-4 and TRBJ1-2, with D perhaps matching TRBD1 (5 bases). This CDR3 spans 14 amino acids. The V end was cut by 5 bases, the J end by 6 bases, with 16 bases between. In DNA form, the CDR3 reads TGTGCCAGCAGTCCGCGGGGGGGGTGGAATGGCTACACCTTC. Protein product: CASSPRGGWNGYTF.

There are many counts of this clonotype. The chain links TRBV20-1 to TRBJ2-7; D is perhaps TRBD1 or TRBD2 (5 bases each). The CDR3 loop spans 17 amino acids. The V gene's germline CDR1 is DFQATT and CDR2 SNEGSKA (reference sequence). Trimming pared 3 bases from V and 3 bases from J, leaving 24 bases between. The CDR3 sequence is CSASRLGTPLLNYEQYF. The CDR3 bases are TGCAGTGCTAGCCGCTTAGGGACCCCTTTATTAAACTACGAGCAGTACTTC.

The table lists this clonotype with a few counts. The chain carries TRBV5-1 and TRBJ2-3; D is possibly TRBD1 (6 bases). The V and J ends lost 5 bases and 2 bases respectively, with 12 bases between them. CDR1 and CDR2 from the germline V gene are SGHRS and YFSETQ. The CDR3 extends over 14 amino acids. The CDR3 reads CASRAGAITDTQYF. The CDR3 DNA follows: TGCGCCAGCAGAGCAGGGGCGATCACAGATACGCAGTATTTT.

This clonotype has a count of ten or more. The chain is built from TRBV20-1 and TRBJ2-1, with TRBD2 matching 14 bases. Germline lookup yields CDR1 DFQATT and CDR2 SNEGSKA (reference sequence). Unmatched junction bases numbered 3, after V lost 5 bases and J lost 0 bases. This CDR3 comprises 16 residues. This CDR3 reads CSAWTSGRSSYNEQFF. The CDR3 nucleotides read TGCAGTGCTTGGACTAGCGGGAGGAGCTCCTACAATGAGCAGTTCTTC.

J is TRBJ1-4 and V is TRBV27; D ambiguous. CDR3 length equals 16 residues. Germline lookup yields CDR1 MNHEY and CDR2 SMNVEV (reference sequence). V was shortened by 4 bases and J by 3 bases, with 15 bases between the two germline ends. The chain's CDR3 is CASSYTGLGANEKLFF. CDR3 DNA: TGTGCCAGCAGTTACACGGGTCTTGGAGCTAATGAAAAACTGTTTTTT.

There are many counts of this clonotype. The J gene is TRBJ2-3, the V gene TRBV4-2, with 7 bases aligning to TRBD2. Trimming took 4 bases from V and 6 from J; bases not matched to a gene: 13. Germline-derived CDR1 and CDR2 are LGHNA and YNFKEQ. The CDR3 contains 16 residues. CDR3 nucleotide sequence: TGTGCCAGCAGCCTATCCTCACGGGAGGTCTCCGATACGCAGTATTTT. Its protein is CASSLSSREVSDTQYF.

This clonotype was detected only a few times. This chain uses TRBV29-1 with TRBJ1-5; D perhaps matches TRBD1 (5 bases). The ends were cut back, 6 bases at V and 5 bases at J, with 17 bases in the middle. Germline CDR1 SQVTM, CDR2 ANQGSEA. The CDR3 loop spans 14 amino acids. CDR3 coding DNA: TGCAGCGTCCTCCTGGGGCCGAGGGATCAGCCCCAGCATTTT. This translates into CSVLLGPRDQPQHF.

This clonotype occurred a few times. This chain connects TRBV7-2 to TRBJ1-2; 10 bases align to TRBD1. The CDR3 sequence is 16 residues long. J lost 4 bases, V lost 5 bases, and 10 bases had no gene match. Germline V CDR1 and CDR2: SGHTA, FQGNSA. The CDR3 spells CASSQGTGVRLYGYTF. In nucleotides, the CDR3 is TGTGCCAGCAGCCAGGGGACAGGGGTTCGTCTCTATGGCTACACCTTC.

This clonotype appeared many times. J is TRBJ2-1 and V is TRBV6-2 or TRBV6-3; the match to TRBD2 covers 10 bases. This CDR3 region has 16 residues. Germline V gene lookup returns CDR1 MNHEY and CDR2 SVGEGT. Trimming at V came to 5 bases and at J to 5 bases, leaving 9 bases not matched to a gene. CDR3 bases: TGTGCCAGCAGTGGCCTGGGACTAGCGATTCACAATGAGCAGTTCTTC. As protein: CASSGLGLAIHNEQFF.

This clonotype has just a few counts. The chain is built from TRBV7-6 and TRBJ2-2; D perhaps matches TRBD1 (5 bases). V lost 5 bases and J 4 bases, leaving 14 bases between the germline ends. The CDR3 length is 15 residues. The germline CDR1 and CDR2 sequences are SGHVS and FNYEAQ. This CDR3 reads CASSLQARGTGELFF. The CDR3 region has the DNA TGTGCCAGCAGCCTACAGGCTAGGGGCACCGGGGAGCTGTTTTTT.